The present T cell receptor beta chain was sequenced within a study of shared clonotypes between healthy human individuals. The study, taken as a whole, reports: Having only a few donors restricted how much genetic and exposure-history diversity was captured.

Free of recent acute infections or vaccinations, the donors were healthy HIV-negative adults. The donors were all Caucasian adults (living in Nashville, Tennessee). With V trimmed by 3 bases and J by 0 bases, 4 bases remained unmatched. Germline V gene sequence: CDR1 SGHRS, CDR2 YFSETQ. There are 16 residues in the CDR3. PCR replicates performed on unsorted PBMC used approximately 300 ng DNA, approximately 30,000 T cell genomes. Clones were read by immunoSEQ multiplex PCR, and TCRdb kept only the in-frame ones, dropping some. Among around 430,000 clones listed, roughly 83% were seen once. Of note for this clone: Its antigen is currently unknown.

Sequencing used PBMCs. The chain recombines TRBV5-1 with TRBJ2-1; TRBD2 matches 9 bases. The source is a woman between 35 and 50 years old in good health. Some clones in this sample may be carry-over from other donors' samples. The CDR3 coding sequence is TGCGCCAGCAGCTCCGATAGCGGGAGCTCCTACAATGAGCAGTTCTTC. Protein product: CASSSDSGSSYNEQFF.